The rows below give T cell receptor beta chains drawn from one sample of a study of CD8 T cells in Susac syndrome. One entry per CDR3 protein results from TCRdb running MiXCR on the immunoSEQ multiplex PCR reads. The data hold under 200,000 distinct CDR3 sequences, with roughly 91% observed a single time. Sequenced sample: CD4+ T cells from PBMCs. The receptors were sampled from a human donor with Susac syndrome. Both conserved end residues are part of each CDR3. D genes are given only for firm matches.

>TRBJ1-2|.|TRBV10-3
CAISESETNYGYTF
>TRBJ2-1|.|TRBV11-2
CASTANLYNEQFF
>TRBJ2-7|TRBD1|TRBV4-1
CASSHPPDRGIYEQYF
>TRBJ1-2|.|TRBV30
CAWNPGPGVGYTF
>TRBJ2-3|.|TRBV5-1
CAAAVGGSTDTQYF
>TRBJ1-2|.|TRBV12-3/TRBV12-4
CASSFDSIYGYTF
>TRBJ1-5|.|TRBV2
CASSAGSNQPQHF
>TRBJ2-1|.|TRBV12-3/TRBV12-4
CASSFSSGAYNEQFF
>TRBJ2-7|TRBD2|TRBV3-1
CASSQAGTSGYEQYF
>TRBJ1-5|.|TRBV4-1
CASSQDGQPNQPQHF
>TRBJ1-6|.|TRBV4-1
CASSQDRRQGGSPLHF
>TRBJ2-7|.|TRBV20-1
CSARDQRKSYEQYF
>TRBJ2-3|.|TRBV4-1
CASSQESLVDTQYF
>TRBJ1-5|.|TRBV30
CAWSRDRTNSNQPQHF
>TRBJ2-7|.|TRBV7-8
CASSSGTIYEQYF
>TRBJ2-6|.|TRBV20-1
CSVTGKTPTGANVLTF
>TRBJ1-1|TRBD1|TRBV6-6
CASNDDRGTTEAFF
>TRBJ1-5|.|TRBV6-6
CASSKDRDQPQHF
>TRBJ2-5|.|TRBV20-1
CSASYRWQETQYF
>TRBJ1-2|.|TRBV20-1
CSASGQGKHYGYTF
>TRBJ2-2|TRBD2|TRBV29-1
CSAKVAGGPTGELFF
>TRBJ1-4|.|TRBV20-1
CSAPGQTNEKLFF
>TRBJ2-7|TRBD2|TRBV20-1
CSARVAGGPWYEQYF
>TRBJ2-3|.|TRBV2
CASRAGHGTDTQYF
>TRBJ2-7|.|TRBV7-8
CASSSYTGEQYF
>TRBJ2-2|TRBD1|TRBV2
CASSLPRQGASWDTGELFF
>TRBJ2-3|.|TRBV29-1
CSVQASTDTQYF
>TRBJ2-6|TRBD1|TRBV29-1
CSAAGTGGSGANVLTF
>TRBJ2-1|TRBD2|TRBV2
CASRGLAGEYYNEQFF
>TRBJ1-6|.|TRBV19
CASSIVPPGHSPLHF
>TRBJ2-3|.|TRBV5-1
CASSAELGIPTDTQYF
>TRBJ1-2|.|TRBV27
CASSLQGDINYGYTF
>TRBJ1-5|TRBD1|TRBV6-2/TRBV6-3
CASSGTDPSQPQHF
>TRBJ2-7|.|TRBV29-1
CSGRRQGSHEQYF
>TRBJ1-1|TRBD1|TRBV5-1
CASSAGTGERNTEAFF
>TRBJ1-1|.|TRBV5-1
CASSRTEHNTEAFF
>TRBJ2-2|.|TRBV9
CASSVENTGELFF
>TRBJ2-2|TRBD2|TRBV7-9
CASRRTSGGYTGELFF
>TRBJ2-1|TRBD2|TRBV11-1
CASSRLGTSNEQFF
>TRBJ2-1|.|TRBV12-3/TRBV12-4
CASRSNPGRGSNEQFF
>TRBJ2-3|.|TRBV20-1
CSASVGASTDTQYF